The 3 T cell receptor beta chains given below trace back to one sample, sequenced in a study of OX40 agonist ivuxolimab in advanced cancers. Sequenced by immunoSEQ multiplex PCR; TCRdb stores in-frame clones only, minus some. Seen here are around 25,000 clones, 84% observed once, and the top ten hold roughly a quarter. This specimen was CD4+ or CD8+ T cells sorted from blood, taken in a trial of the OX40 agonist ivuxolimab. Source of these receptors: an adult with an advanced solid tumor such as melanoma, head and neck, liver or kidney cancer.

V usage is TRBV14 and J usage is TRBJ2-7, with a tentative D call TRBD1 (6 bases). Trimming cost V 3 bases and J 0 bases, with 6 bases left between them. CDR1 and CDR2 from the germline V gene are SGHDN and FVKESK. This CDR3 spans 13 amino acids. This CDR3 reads CASSQGHSYEQYF. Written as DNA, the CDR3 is TGTGCCAGCAGCCAGGGACACTCCTACGAGCAGTACTTC. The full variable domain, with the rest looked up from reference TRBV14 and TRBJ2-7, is EAGVTQFPSHSVIEKGQTVTLRCDPISGHDNLYWYRRVMGKEIKFLLHFVKESKQDESGMPNNRFLAERTGGTYSTLKVQPAELEDSGVYFCASSQGHSYEQYFGPGTRLTVT.

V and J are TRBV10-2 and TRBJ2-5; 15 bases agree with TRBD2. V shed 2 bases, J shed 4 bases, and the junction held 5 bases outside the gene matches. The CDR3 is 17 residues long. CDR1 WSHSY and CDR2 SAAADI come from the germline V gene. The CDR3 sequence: CASSEGLAGGPVETQYF. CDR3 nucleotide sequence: TGCGCCAGCAGTGAGGGACTAGCGGGAGGGCCAGTAGAGACCCAGTACTTC.

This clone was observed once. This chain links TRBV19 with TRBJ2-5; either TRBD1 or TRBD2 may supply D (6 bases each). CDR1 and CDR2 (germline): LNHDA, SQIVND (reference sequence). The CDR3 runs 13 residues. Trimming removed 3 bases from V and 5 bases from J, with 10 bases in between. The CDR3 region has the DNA TGTGCCAGTAGTATTGGGGGGCCTGAGACCCAGTACTTC. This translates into CASSIGGPETQYF.